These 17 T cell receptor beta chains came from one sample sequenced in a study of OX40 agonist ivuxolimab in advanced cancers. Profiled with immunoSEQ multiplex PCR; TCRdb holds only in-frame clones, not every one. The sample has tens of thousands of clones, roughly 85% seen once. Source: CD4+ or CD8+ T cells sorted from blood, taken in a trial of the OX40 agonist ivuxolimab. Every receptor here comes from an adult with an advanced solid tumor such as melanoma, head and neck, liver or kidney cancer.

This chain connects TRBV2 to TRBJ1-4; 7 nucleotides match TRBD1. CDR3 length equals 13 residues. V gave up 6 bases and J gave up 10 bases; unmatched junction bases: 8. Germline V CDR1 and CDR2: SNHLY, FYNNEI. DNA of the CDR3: TGTGCCAGCAGGGGGGACAGCTCCAGAAAACTGTTTTTT. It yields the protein CASRGDSSRKLFF.

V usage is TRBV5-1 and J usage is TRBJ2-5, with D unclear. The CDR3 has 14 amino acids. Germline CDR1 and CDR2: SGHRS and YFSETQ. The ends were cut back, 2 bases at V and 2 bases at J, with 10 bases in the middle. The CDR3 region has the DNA TGCGCCAGCAGCTTCGGATCGCAACAAGAGACCCAGTACTTC. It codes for CASSFGSQQETQYF.

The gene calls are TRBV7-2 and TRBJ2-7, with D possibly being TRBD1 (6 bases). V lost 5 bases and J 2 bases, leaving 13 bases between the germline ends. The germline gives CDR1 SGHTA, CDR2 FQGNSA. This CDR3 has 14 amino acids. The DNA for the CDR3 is TGTGCCAGCAGCCTGGACTGGGGGCCCTACGAGCAGTACTTC. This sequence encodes CASSLDWGPYEQYF.

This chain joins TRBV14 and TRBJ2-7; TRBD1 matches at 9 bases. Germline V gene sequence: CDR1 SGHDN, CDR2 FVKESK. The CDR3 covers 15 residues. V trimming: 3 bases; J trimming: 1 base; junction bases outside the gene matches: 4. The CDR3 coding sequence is TGTGCCAGCAGCCACCGACAGGGGGGTTCCTACGAGCAGTACTTC. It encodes CASSHRQGGSYEQYF.

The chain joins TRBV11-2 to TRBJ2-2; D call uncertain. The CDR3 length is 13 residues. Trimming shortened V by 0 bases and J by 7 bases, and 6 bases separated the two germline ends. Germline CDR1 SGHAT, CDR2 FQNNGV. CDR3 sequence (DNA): TGTGCCAGCAGCTTAGAAAACTTCGGGGAGCTGTTTTTT. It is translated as CASSLENFGELFF.

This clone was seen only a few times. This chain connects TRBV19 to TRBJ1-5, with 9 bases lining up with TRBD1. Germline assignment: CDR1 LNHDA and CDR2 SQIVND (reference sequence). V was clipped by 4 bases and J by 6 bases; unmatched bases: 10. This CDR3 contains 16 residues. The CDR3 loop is CASSTGTGSSSQPQHF. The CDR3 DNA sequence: TGTGCCAGTAGTACCGGGACAGGGAGTTCTAGTCAGCCCCAGCATTTT.

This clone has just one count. In DNA form, the CDR3 reads TGTGCCAGCAGTTACTCCGACCAGAGCACAGATACGCAGTATTTT. Encoded protein: CASSYSDQSTDTQYF. This chain uses TRBV6-5 with TRBJ2-3, with unresolved D. Trimming cost V 0 bases and J 0 bases, with 7 bases left between them. The CDR3 contains 15 residues. From germline, CDR1 is MNHEY and CDR2 SVGAGI.

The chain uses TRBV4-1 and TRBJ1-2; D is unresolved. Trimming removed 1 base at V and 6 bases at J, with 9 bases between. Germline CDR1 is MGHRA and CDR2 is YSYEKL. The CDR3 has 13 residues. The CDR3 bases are TGCGCCAGCAGCCAAGGCATGGCAGATGGCTACACCTTC. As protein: CASSQGMADGYTF.

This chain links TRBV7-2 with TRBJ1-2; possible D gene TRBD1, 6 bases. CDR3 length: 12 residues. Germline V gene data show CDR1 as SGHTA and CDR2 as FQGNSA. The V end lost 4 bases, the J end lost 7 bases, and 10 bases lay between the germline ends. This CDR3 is CASSSTGLGYTF. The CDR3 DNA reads TGTGCCAGCAGCTCCACAGGGCTTGGCTACACCTTC.

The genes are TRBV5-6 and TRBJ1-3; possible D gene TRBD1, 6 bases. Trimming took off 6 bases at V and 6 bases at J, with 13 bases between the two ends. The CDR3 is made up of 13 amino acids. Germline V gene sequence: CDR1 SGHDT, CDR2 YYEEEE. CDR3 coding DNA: TGTGCCAGCACCCTGGCGGGGGCAAACACCATATATTTT. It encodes CASTLAGANTIYF.

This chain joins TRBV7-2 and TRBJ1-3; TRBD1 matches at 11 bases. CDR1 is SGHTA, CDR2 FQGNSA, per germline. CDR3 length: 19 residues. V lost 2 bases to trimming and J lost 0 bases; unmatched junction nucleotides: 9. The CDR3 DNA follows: TGTGCCAGCAGCTTAATGGCAATGGGACAGGGGGTCTCTGGAAACACCATATATTTT. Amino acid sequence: CASSLMAMGQGVSGNTIYF.

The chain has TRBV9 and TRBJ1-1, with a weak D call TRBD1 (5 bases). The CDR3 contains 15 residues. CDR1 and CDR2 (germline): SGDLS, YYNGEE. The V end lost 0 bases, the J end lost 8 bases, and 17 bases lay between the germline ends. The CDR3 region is CASSVDRGGNVEAFF. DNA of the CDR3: TGTGCCAGCAGCGTAGATCGGGGGGGAAACGTAGAAGCTTTCTTT.

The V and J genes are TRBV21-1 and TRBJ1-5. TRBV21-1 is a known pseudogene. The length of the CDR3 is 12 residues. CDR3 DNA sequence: TGTGCCAGCAGCAAGGACTCTCAGCCCCAGCATTTT. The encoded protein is CASSKDSQPQHF.

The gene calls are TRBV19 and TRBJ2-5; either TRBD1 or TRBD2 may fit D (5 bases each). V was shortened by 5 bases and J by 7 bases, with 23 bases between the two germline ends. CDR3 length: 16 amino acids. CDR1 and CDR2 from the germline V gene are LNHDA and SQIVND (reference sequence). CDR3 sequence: CASSRTPGRDLRTQYF. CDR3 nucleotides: TGTGCCAGTAGTCGTACCCCGGGACGAGACCTTAGGACCCAGTACTTC.

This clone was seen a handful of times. The CDR3 spells CASSRASGGARDTQYF. The CDR3 nucleotides read TGTGCCAGCAGCCGGGCTAGCGGGGGGGCAAGAGATACGCAGTATTTT. The rearrangement links TRBV5-6 to TRBJ2-3; TRBD2 matches at 12 bases. The CDR3 spans 16 residues. In germline, CDR1 is SGHDT, CDR2 YYEEEE. The V segment lost 4 bases and the J segment 5 bases; nucleotides outside the gene matches: 8.

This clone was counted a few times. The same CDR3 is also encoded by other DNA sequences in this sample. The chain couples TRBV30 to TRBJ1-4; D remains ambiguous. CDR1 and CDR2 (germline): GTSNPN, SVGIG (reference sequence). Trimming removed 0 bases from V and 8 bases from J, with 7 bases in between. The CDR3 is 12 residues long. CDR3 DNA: TGTGCCTGGAGTGTATTGCGGGAAAAACTGTTTTTT. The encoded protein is CAWSVLREKLFF.

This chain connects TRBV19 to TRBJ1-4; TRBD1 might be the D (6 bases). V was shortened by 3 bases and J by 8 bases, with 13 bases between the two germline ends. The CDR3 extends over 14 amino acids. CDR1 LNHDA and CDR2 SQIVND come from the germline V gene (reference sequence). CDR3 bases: TGTGCCAGTAGTATTGGGGGCTCTCGGGAAAAACTGTTTTTT. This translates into CASSIGGSREKLFF.